The entry below gives a single T cell receptor (beta chain) sequence along with its context. In its sample, this clonotype was seen a few times. What this receptor recognizes is not known. No much larger clone is present one base from it, and per-base qualities are unavailable. Amplification of TCR beta CDR3 regions was carried out from RNA transcripts. The TCR CDR3 was subjected to a first round of RT-PCR using the HTBI primer set and the Qiagen OneStep RT-PCR kit. The libraries were constructed in a second round of multiplex PCR and then size-selected and purified. Paired-end sequencing of the libraries was performed with 100 bp reads on an Illumina HiSeq2000. As for how the authors treated the data: SOAPnuke was used to process the raw data, throwing out any read that contained adapters or uncalled bases, had a mean Phred below 15, or lacked an exact constant-primer or identifier match. COPE v1.2.5 was used to merge high-quality paired reads, and clonotypes were defined as unique nucleotide sequences. MiTCR v1.1 was used to align the clonotypes against IMGT TRBV, TRBD and TRBJ reference segments. Only V-J combinations with frequency above 0.0001, covering about 99% of repertoires, were analysed. The TCS score was defined as the ratio of F50 (clonal expansion) to E x V (chaos), calculated using BLOSUM62-based TCRdist between CDR3 peptides within each V-J. Welch's t-statistics and random forest reduced some 510 V-J features to 13, which were used in a naive Bayes classifier (R e1071). TCRdb ran its own pipeline on the public reads, namely fastp trimming at Q25 and MiXCR clone calling, and kept in-frame beta chains. Rows merge per CDR3 protein into single entries with the most common DNA and genes. The V and J calls, along with clone size, are taken from TCRdb and not from the paper's own processing. Present in this sample are a few hundred thousand distinct CDR3 sequences, approximately 18% of which were seen just once. Clones ranked in the top ten supply roughly two fifths of the sample.

The record originates from a study of T cells in Graves' hyperthyroidism and ophthalmopathy (dated by TCRdb to 2018 to 2020). Broadly, across the study: Peripheral blood samples were taken at the time of initial diagnosis, prior to any treatment. In addition, the study compared T-cell repertoires in thyroid tissue and in blood from roughly six Graves' hyperthyroidism patients. According to the paper, TCR Vbeta CDR3 sequencing was carried out on approximately 140 peripheral blood samples, which came from under 50 ophthalmopathy, roughly 75 hyperthyroidism and about 17 progressor patients. A discovery cohort of roughly 100 patients, 43 with Graves' ophthalmopathy and 57 with stable Graves' hyperthyroidism, was used to find distinguishing TCR V-J signatures. An independent validation cohort of under 20 hyperthyroidism patients and approximately 16 patients who later progressed to ophthalmopathy tested prospective prediction of ophthalmopathy. Once sampling was done, hyperthyroidism patients were given methimazole at a starting dose of 30 mg daily, whereas ophthalmopathy patients were given high-dose intravenous methylprednisolone. The roughly 90 discovery patients were divided at random into training and test sets in a 7:3 ratio.

Findings and caveats that apply to the study as a whole: Sample size was not statistically predetermined, and blinding of investigators to group allocation was not performed. In validation, progression to ophthalmopathy was predicted by the model with nearly 71% sensitivity and nearly 75% specificity, a median of approximately 6.5 months before onset. A model built on a 13 V-J signature distinguished ophthalmopathy from stable hyperthyroidism, reaching 87.88% sensitivity and approximately 81% specificity in cross-validation and 80%/75% in testing. Blood samples also contained most of the expanded thyroid clonotypes (frequency above 0.001), which suggests that blood repertoires may reflect thyroid immune responses.

In the ophthalmopathy patients, disease was moderately to severely active, with a Clinical Activity Score of 3 or more, a NOSPECS grade of 4 or more, and a duration of less than 3 months. Patients with uncontrolled infections, other autoimmune diseases, pregnancy or lactation were excluded. Clinical symptoms, serum thyroxine and TRAb, thyroid ultrasound, and orbital computed tomography formed the basis for the diagnoses. PBMCs were isolated from more than 8 ml of fresh peripheral blood by Ficoll-Paque density gradient centrifugation. Total RNA was extracted using Trizol reagent, and RNA quality was assessed on an Agilent 2100 Bioanalyzer. The germline V gene (reference sequence) specifies LNHDA as CDR1 and SQIVND as CDR2. The CDR3 starts with the cysteine, ends with the phenylalanine, and has 15 residues. Of all the DNA, just the CDR3 is kept, 45 bases in frame from base 1. At the junction V is shortened by 5 bases and J by 0 bases; bases outside the gene matches: 1.

The chain uses TRBV19 and TRBJ2-7, with TRBD2 identical over 13 junction bases. The sample consisted of blood. This TCR was recovered from a man between 18 and 35 years old with Graves' ophthalmopathy. The CDR3 region: CASSRTSGSSYEQYF. In nucleotide form, the sequence is TGTGCCAGTAGTCGGACTAGCGGGAGCTCCTACGAGCAGTACTTC.